The clone carrying this T cell receptor (beta chain) was detected only a few times. Its antigen is undetermined. The source of the sample is a study of CD8 T cells in ankylosing spondylitis. Study-wide results and caveats: Fewer than ten highly homologous variants made up a TCR beta motif, and this motif appeared characteristic of ankylosing spondylitis blood. Past research had described some motif variants in reactive arthritis synovial fluid and blood.

The CDR3 is 15 amino acids. V was clipped by 0 bases and J by 5 bases; unmatched bases: 4. The V gene's germline CDR1 is MDHEN and CDR2 SYDVKM. TCRdb ran MiXCR on the 5' RACE reads and lists one entry per CDR3 protein. Of about 450,000 distinct CDR3 sequences listed, roughly 26% are singletons. Sequenced material: blood, either unsorted or a sorted T cell fraction (not recorded which). The receptor was isolated from a male donor with ankylosing spondylitis. The chain carries TRBV28 and TRBJ2-1; 7 bases agree with TRBD1. CDR3 protein: CASSLWNRGNNEQFF. The CDR3 coding sequence is TGTGCCAGCAGTTTATGGAACAGGGGAAACAATGAGCAGTTCTTC.